This TCR beta chain comes out of a study of identical twins. In this sample, this clonotype turned up many times. A junction end diverges from the germline sequence, so it may reflect a read error. A universal primer site arose from template switching, and cDNA bore unique molecular identifiers. TCRdb redid the calling of the 5' RACE reads with MiXCR, one entry per CDR3 protein. The data hold some 260,000 distinct CDR3 sequences, with over 13% observed a single time. All donors were healthy Caucasians. The germline V gene has CDR1 SGHRS and CDR2 YFSETQ. The CDR3 sequence is 15 residues long. Input material: memory (CD45RO+) T cells sorted from blood. The chain joins TRBV5-1 to TRBJ1-1; TRBD1 is a possible D gene (5 bases). The TCR was taken from a woman younger than 35 in good health. CDR3 loop: CASSLAGTGNTEAFF. In nucleotides, the CDR3 is TGTGCCAGCAGCTTAGCCGGCACAGGGAACACTGAAGCTTTCTTT.